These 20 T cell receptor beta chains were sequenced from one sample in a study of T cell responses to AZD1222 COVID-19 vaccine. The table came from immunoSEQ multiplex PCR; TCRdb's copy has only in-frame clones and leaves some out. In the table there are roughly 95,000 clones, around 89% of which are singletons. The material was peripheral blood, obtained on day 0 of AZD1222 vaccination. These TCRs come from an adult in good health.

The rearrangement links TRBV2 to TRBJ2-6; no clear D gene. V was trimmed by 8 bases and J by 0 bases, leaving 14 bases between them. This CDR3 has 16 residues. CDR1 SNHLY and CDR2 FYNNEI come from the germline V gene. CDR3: CASQQYPSSGANVLTF. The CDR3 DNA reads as TGTGCCAGCCAACAGTACCCGAGCTCTGGGGCCAACGTCCTGACTTTC.

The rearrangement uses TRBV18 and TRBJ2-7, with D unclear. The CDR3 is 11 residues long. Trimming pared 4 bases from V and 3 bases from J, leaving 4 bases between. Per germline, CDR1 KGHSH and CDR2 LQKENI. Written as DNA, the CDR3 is TGTGCCAGCTCACTTTACTACGAGCAGTACTTC. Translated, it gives CASSLYYEQYF.

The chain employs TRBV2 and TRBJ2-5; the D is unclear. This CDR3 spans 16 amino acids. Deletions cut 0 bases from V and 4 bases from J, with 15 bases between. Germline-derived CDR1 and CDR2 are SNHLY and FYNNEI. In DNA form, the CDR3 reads TGTGCCAGCAGTGAAGCTTGGAGTGCGAGTGGAGAGACCCAGTACTTC. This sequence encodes CASSEAWSASGETQYF. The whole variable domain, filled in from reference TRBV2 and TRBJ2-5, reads EPEVTQTPSHQVTQMGQEVILRCVPISNHLYFYWYRQILGQKVEFLVSFYNNEISEKSEIFDDQFSVERPDGSNFTLKIRSTKLEDSAMYFCASSEAWSASGETQYFGPGTRLLVL.

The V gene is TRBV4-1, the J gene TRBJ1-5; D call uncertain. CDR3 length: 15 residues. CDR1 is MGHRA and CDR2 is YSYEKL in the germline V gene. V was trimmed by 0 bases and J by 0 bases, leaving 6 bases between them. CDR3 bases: TGCGCCAGCAGCCAAGAGACACTTAGCAATCAGCCCCAGCATTTT. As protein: CASSQETLSNQPQHF.

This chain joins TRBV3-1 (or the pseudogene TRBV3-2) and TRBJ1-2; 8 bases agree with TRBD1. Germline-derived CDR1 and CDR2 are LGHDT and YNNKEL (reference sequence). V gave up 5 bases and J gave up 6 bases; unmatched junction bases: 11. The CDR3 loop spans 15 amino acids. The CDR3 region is CASSYSRTGKDGYTF. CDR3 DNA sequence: TGTGCCAGCAGCTATTCCCGGACAGGGAAAGATGGCTACACCTTC.

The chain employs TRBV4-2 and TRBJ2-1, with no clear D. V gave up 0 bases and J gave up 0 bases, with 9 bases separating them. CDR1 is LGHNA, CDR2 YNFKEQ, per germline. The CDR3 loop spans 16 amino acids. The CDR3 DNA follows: TGTGCCAGCAGCCAAGACTACAGTAGCTCCTACAATGAGCAGTTCTTC. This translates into CASSQDYSSSYNEQFF.

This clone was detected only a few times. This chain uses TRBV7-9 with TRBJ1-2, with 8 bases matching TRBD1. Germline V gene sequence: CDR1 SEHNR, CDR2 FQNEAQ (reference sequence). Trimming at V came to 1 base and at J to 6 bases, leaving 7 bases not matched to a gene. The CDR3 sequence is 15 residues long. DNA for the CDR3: TGTGCCAGCAGCTTAGTTGGCAGGGGGCGCGATGGCTACACCTTC. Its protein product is CASSLVGRGRDGYTF.

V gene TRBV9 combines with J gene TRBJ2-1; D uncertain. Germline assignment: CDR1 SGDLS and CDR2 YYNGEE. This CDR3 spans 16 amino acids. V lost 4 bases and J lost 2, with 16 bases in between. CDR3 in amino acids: CASSPLPRRAYNEQFF. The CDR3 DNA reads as TGTGCCAGCAGCCCCCTCCCCCGCAGAGCCTACAATGAGCAGTTCTTC.

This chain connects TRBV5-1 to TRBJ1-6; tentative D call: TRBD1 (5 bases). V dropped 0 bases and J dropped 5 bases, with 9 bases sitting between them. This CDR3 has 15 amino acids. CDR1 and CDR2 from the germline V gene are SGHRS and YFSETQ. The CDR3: CASSLAGTDNSPLHF. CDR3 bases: TGCGCCAGCAGCTTGGCGGGGACCGATAATTCACCCCTCCACTTT.

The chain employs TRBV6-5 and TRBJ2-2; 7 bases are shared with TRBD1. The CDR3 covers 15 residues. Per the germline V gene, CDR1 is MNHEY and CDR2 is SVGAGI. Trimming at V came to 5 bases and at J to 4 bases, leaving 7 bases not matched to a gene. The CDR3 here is CASSPSPGGTGELFF. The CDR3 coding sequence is TGTGCCAGCAGTCCGAGTCCAGGGGGCACCGGGGAGCTGTTTTTT.

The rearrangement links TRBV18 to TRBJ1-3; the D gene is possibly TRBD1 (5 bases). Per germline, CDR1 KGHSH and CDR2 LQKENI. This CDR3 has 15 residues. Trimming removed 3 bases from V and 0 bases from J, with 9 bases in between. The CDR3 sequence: CASSPGLTSGNTIYF. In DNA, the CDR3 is TGTGCCAGCTCACCGGGACTTACCTCTGGAAACACCATATATTTT.

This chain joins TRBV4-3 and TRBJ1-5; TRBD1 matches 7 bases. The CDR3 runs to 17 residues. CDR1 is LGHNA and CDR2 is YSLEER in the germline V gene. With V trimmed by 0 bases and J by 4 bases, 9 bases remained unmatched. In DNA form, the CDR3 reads TGCGCCAGCAGCCAAGATTGGGACAGCGAGCTTAATCAGCCCCAGCATTTT. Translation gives CASSQDWDSELNQPQHF.

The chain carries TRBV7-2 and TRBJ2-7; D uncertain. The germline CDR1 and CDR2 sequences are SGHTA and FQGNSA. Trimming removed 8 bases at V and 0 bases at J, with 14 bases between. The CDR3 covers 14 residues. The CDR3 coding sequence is TGTGCCAGCTCTTATTACGATAGCTCCTACGAGCAGTACTTC. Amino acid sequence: CASSYYDSSYEQYF.

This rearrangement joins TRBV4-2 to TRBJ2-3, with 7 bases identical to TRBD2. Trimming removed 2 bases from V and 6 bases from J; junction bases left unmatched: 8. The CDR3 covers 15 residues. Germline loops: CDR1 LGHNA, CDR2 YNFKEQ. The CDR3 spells CASSQKGGRVDTQYF. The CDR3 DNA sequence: TGTGCCAGCAGCCAAAAGGGCGGGAGAGTGGATACGCAGTATTTT.

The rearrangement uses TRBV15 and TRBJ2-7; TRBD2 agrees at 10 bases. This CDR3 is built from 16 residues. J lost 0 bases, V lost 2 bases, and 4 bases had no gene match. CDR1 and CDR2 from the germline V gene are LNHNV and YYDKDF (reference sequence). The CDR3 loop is CATSRSSGSISYEQYF. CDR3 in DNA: TGTGCCACCAGCAGATCTAGCGGGAGCATCTCCTACGAGCAGTACTTC.

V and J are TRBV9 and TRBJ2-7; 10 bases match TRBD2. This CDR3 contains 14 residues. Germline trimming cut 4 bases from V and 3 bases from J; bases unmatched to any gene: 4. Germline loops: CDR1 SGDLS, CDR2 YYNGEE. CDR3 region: CASSLTSGDYEQYF. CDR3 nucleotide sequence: TGTGCCAGCAGCTTAACTAGCGGGGACTACGAGCAGTACTTC.

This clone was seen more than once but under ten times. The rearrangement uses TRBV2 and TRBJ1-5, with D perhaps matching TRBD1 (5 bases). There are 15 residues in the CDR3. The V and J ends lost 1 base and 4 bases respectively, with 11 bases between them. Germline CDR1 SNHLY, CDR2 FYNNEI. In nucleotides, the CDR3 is TGTGCCAGCAGTGAAGAGAGGGGCAGGAATCAGCCCCAGCATTTT. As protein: CASSEERGRNQPQHF.

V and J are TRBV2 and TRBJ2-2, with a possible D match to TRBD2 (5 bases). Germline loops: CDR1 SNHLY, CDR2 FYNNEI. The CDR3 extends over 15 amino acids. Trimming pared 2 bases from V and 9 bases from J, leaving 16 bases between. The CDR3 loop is CASSETSKRYRELFF. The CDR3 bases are TGTGCCAGCAGTGAAACTTCGAAGCGGTACAGGGAGCTGTTTTTT.

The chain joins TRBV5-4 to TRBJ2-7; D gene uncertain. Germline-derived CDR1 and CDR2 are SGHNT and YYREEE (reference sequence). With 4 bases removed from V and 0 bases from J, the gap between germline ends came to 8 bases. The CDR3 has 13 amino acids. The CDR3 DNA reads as TGTGCCAGCAGCAAGTACAGCTCCTACGAGCAGTACTTC. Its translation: CASSKYSSYEQYF.

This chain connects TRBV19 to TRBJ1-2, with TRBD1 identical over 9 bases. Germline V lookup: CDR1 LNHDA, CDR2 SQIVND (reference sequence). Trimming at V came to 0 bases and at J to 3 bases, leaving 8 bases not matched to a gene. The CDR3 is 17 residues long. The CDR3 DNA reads TGTGCCAGTAGTATAGACGTCGACAGGGGGACTTACTATGGCTACACCTTC. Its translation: CASSIDVDRGTYYGYTF.